The T cell receptor beta chain under discussion was sequenced for a study of blood T cell repertoires in COVID-19. Study summary: Donors in the United States, Italy and Spain gave samples during acute or convalescent COVID-19. T cells, B-cell-depleted T cells, or PBMCs provided the cDNA or gDNA that served as material.

V lost 1 base and J lost 0, with 22 bases in between. This CDR3 is built from 19 residues. Germline V gene sequence: CDR1 SGHAT, CDR2 FQNNGV. Original processing methods: Amplifying reference gene primers gave estimates of nucleated cell counts. The protocol was immunoSEQ multiplex PCR, while the TCRdb copy is restricted to in-frame clones and leaves out a portion. That table gives V, J and clone size, and the DNA gave D and trimming. This table has over 200,000 clones, 87% appearing once. This TCR came from a woman younger than 30 who had recovered from COVID-19. This chain joins TRBV11-2 and TRBJ2-7, with D tentatively TRBD1 (5 bases). Sequencing was carried out using peripheral blood. The CDR3 loop is CASSLAWVSARTPSYEQYF. For the CDR3, the DNA is TGTGCCAGCAGCTTAGCATGGGTGTCTGCCAGGACACCCTCCTACGAGCAGTACTTC.